These 27 T cell receptor beta chains were sequenced from one sample in a study of T cells expressing NK-cell markers. TCRdb derives one entry per CDR3 protein from the 5' RACE reads, leaving out DNA. The sample table sets out about 170,000 distinct CDR3 sequences. Input material: blood T cells: a sorted CD56 or NKG2C T cell subset, CD4+ or CD8+ T cells, or bulk PBMC T cells (not recorded which). The source of these receptors is a man aged 18-69 years in good health.

The V and J genes are TRBV20-1 and TRBJ2-7; TCRdb's D call, TRBD1, is unchecked because there is no DNA. The germline V gene encodes CDR1 DFQATT and CDR2 SNEGSKA (reference sequence). This CDR3 contains 15 residues. This chain's CDR3 is CSAPPLGQGIYEQYF.

This chain connects TRBV5-1 to TRBJ1-2; the D call of TRBD1 rests on TCRdb alone, since no DNA is present to check it. The CDR3 covers 11 residues. CDR1 and CDR2 from the germline V gene are SGHRS and YFSETQ. The CDR3 sequence: CASSLSGAYTF.

V is TRBV13 and J is TRBJ1-2. CDR1 and CDR2 (germline): PRHDT, FYEKMQ (reference sequence). The CDR3 has 15 amino acids. The CDR3: CASSLANTQNYGYTF.

The chain combines TRBV19 with TRBJ1-1; no DNA is available, so the TRBD1 call from TCRdb remains unchecked. This CDR3 is 12 amino acids long. Germline V lookup: CDR1 LNHDA, CDR2 SQIVND (reference sequence). The CDR3 loop is CAVRQGNTEAFF.

The chain uses TRBV12-3 or TRBV12-4 and TRBJ1-2. CDR3 length equals 13 residues. The CDR3 sequence is CASSLWSRDGYTF.

The CDR3 spells CASSYGYRETQYF. This sequence joins TRBV6-5 and TRBJ2-5. CDR1 is MNHEY, CDR2 SVGAGI, per germline. The CDR3 totals 13 residues.

V gene TRBV29-1 combines with J gene TRBJ1-1; TCRdb gives TRBD1 as the D gene, but with no DNA this cannot be confirmed. Germline V gene data show CDR1 as SQVTM and CDR2 as ANQGSEA. The CDR3 length is 17 residues. The CDR3 spells CTLWGGDSHYMNTEAFF.

This chain links TRBV18 with TRBJ2-7; with no DNA, the TCRdb D assignment of TRBD1 cannot be verified. Looked up from germline, CDR1 is KGHSH and CDR2 is LQKENI. The CDR3 runs to 13 residues. This CDR3 is CASSGTDTYEQYF.

V gene TRBV6-2 or TRBV6-3 combines with J gene TRBJ1-2. Germline CDR1 is MNHEY and CDR2 is SVGEGT. The CDR3 loop spans 12 amino acids. CDR3 sequence: CASSYANYGYTF.

The CDR3 is CASRRTGGTSPLHF. The chain joins TRBV6-1 to TRBJ1-6; the D call from TCRdb, TRBD1, cannot be confirmed without DNA. CDR1 MNHNS and CDR2 SASEGT come from the germline V gene. This CDR3 is 14 amino acids long.

The chain uses TRBV6-2 or TRBV6-3 and TRBJ2-3; TCRdb outputs TRBD1, but without DNA this stays unchecked. The CDR3 is 14 residues long. Germline V gene sequence: CDR1 MNHEY, CDR2 SVGEGT. CDR3: CASSYIRGQDTQYF.

V is TRBV29-1 and J is TRBJ2-1; there is no DNA to check the TCRdb D call of TRBD1. Germline lookup yields CDR1 SQVTM and CDR2 ANQGSEA. CDR3 length equals 13 residues. The CDR3 sequence is CSVGTGGLNEQFF.

The chain carries TRBV6-1 and TRBJ2-1; TCRdb proposes TRBD2, but this gene call is untestable without DNA. The germline V gene has CDR1 MNHNS and CDR2 SASEGT. There are 14 residues in the CDR3. The CDR3 reads CASNLRRENNEQFF.

This rearrangement joins TRBV27 to TRBJ2-7; lacking DNA, the TRBD1 call made by TCRdb goes unchecked. This CDR3 region has 13 residues. CDR1 and CDR2 from the germline V gene are MNHEY and SMNVEV (reference sequence). The CDR3 is CASSLSPGGQQYF.

This rearrangement joins TRBV6-5 to TRBJ2-7; TCRdb proposes TRBD2, but this gene call is untestable without DNA. This CDR3 spans 15 amino acids. CDR1 MNHEY and CDR2 SVGAGI come from the germline V gene. The CDR3 sequence is CASSSGLKPSYEQYF.

V usage is TRBV7-8 and J usage is TRBJ1-5; the D call of TRBD1 rests on TCRdb alone, since no DNA is present to check it. Germline V gene lookup returns CDR1 SGHVS and CDR2 FQNEAQ. This CDR3 contains 14 residues. CDR3 residues: CASSWRATGQPQHF.

This chain joins TRBV5-4 and TRBJ2-7; lacking DNA, the TRBD1 call made by TCRdb goes unchecked. Germline V gene lookup returns CDR1 SGHNT and CDR2 YYREEE (reference sequence). The CDR3 has 15 residues. The CDR3 sequence: CASSPWGQGLGEQYF.

CDR3 residues: CASSYTGTEINNEQFF. This chain joins TRBV5-1 and TRBJ2-1; the TCRdb D gene call, TRBD1, has no DNA to confirm it. The length of the CDR3 is 16 residues. Germline assignment: CDR1 SGHRS and CDR2 YFSETQ. The complete variable domain, with remaining parts taken from reference TRBV5-1 and TRBJ2-1, reads KAGVTQTPRYLIKTRGQQVTLSCSPISGHRSVSWYQQTPGQGLQFLFEYFSETQRNKGNFPGRFSGRQFSNSRSEMNVSTLELGDSALYLCASSYTGTEINNEQFFGPGTRLTVL.

This chain uses TRBV5-1 with TRBJ2-7; with no DNA, the TCRdb D assignment of TRBD2 cannot be verified. The CDR3 length is 16 residues. CDR1 is SGHRS and CDR2 is YFSETQ in the germline V gene. CDR3 in amino acids: CASRLGSSGGAYEQYF.

This sequence joins TRBV2 and TRBJ2-7; with no DNA, the TCRdb D assignment of TRBD2 cannot be verified. CDR3 size: 16 residues. Germline-derived CDR1 and CDR2 are SNHLY and FYNNEI. The CDR3 protein is CASSYSSGGSAYEQYF.

V is TRBV28 and J is TRBJ2-1. The CDR3 loop spans 16 amino acids. CDR1 is MDHEN, CDR2 SYDVKM, per germline. The CDR3 reads CASSLMVGGAYNEQFF.

The chain combines TRBV5-1 with TRBJ2-3. The length of the CDR3 is 14 residues. Germline-derived CDR1 and CDR2 are SGHRS and YFSETQ. The CDR3 reads CASCVGTFLDTQYF.

The CDR3 is CASSPVPRSASYEQYF. J is TRBJ2-7 and V is TRBV27; without DNA, the TCRdb call of TRBD2 cannot be checked. The CDR3 covers 16 residues. CDR1 and CDR2 (germline): MNHEY, SMNVEV (reference sequence).

The chain links TRBV6-2 or TRBV6-3 to TRBJ2-7; TCRdb gives TRBD1 as the D gene, but with no DNA this cannot be confirmed. CDR3 length: 17 residues. The germline V gene encodes CDR1 MNHEY and CDR2 SVGEGT. The CDR3 loop reads CASSYHLDLGDSYEQYF.

The chain joins TRBV7-9 to TRBJ1-5. The CDR3 loop spans 14 amino acids. CDR1 and CDR2 from the germline V gene are SEHNR and FQNEAQ (reference sequence). The CDR3 loop is CASSSTTTGQPQHF.

The J gene is TRBJ2-7, the V gene TRBV5-5. Germline loops: CDR1 SGHKS, CDR2 YYEKEE (reference sequence). This CDR3 spans 15 amino acids. The CDR3 protein is CASSKGYPITYEQYF.

The chain is built from TRBV11-2 and TRBJ2-5; no DNA is available, so the TRBD2 call from TCRdb remains unchecked. This CDR3 is built from 12 residues. CDR1 SGHAT and CDR2 FQNNGV come from the germline V gene. CDR3 sequence: CASSPAKETQYF.